Sequencing of this T cell receptor (beta chain) was carried out in a study of T cell responses to AZD1222 COVID-19 vaccine. Whole-study results and caveats: The CD4 TCRs associated with vaccination extended across spike and predominated at 160-218 and 743-854.

TCRdb's copy holds only in-frame clones and misses some; the assay was immunoSEQ multiplex PCR. In the table there are about 110,000 clones, about 92% of which are singletons. As to this clone: Antigen: not known.

CDR3 size: 14 residues. V shed 3 bases and J shed 8 bases, with 17 bases lying between them. Per the germline V gene, CDR1 is SGHRS and CDR2 is YFSETQ. This chain uses TRBV5-1 with TRBJ1-1; D gene uncertain. The source of this sequence is an adult in good health. Source: peripheral blood, taken on day 0 of MenACWY control vaccination. CDR3 amino acids: CASSWVLGSIEAFF. CDR3 bases: TGCGCCAGCAGCTGGGTCCTCGGATCGATAGAAGCTTTCTTT.